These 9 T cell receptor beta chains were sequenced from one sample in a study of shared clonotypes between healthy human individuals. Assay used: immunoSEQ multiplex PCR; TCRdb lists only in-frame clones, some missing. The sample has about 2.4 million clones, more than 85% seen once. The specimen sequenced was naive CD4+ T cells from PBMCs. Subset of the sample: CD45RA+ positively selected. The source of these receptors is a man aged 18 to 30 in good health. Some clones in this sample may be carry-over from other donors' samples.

The CDR3 sequence: CASSFFLDTQYF. The CDR3, as DNA: TGTGCCAGCAGCTTTTTTTTGGATACGCAGTATTTT. This sequence joins TRBV11-2 and TRBJ2-3, with no clear D. Germline loops: CDR1 SGHAT, CDR2 FQNNGV. V shed 3 bases and J shed 6 bases, with 7 bases lying between them. This CDR3 contains 12 residues.

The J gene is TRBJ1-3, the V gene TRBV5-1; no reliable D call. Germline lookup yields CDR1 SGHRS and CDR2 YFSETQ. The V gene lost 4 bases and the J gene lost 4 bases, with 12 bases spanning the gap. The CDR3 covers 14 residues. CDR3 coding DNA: TGCGCCAGCAGCGCGAGGGAGGCCGGAAACACCATATATTTT. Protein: CASSAREAGNTIYF.

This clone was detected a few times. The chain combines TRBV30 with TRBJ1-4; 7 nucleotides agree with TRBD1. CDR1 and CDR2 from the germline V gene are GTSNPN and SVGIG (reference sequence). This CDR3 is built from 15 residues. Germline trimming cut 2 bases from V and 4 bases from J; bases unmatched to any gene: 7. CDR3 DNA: TGTGCCTGGAGTCCGACAGGGAGGCGTAATGAAAAACTGTTTTTT. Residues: CAWSPTGRRNEKLFF. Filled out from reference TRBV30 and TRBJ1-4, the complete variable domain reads SQTIHQWPATLVQPVGSPLSLECTVEGTSNPNLYWYRQAAGRGLQLLFYSVGIGQISSEVPQNLSASRPQDRQFILSSKKLLLSDSGFYLCAWSPTGRRNEKLFFGSGTQLSVL.

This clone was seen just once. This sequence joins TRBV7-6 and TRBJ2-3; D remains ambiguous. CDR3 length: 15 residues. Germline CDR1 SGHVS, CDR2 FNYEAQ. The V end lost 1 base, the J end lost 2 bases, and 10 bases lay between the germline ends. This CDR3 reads CASSLVGHPTDTQYF. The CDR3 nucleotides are TGTGCCAGCAGCTTAGTCGGGCACCCCACAGATACGCAGTATTTT.

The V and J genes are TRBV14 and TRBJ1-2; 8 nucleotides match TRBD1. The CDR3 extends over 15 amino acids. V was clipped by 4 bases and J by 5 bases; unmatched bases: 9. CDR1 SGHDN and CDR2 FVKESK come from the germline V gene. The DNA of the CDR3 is TGTGCCAGCAGCCTCGAAGGACAGGGCAAGTATGGCTACACCTTC. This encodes CASSLEGQGKYGYTF.

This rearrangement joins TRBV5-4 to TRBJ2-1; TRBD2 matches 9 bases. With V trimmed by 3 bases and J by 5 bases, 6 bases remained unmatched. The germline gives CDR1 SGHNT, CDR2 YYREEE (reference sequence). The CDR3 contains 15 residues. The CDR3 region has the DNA TGTGCCAGCAGCTATAGCGGGAGACCCAACAATGAGCAGTTCTTC. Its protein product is CASSYSGRPNNEQFF.

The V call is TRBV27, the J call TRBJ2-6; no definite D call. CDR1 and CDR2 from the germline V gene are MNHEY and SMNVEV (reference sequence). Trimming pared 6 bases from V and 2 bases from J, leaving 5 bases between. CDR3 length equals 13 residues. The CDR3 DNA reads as TGTGCCAGCAGGAAGCCTGGGGCCAACGTCCTGACTTTC. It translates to CASRKPGANVLTF.

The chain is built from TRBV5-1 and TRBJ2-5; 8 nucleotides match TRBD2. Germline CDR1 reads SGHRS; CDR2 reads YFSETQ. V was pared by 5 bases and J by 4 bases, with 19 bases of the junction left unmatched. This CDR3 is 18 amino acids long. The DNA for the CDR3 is TGCGCCAGCAGTCATTCTGGGGCCAGCGGGAGTTTCCGAGAGACCCAGTACTTC. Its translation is CASSHSGASGSFRETQYF.

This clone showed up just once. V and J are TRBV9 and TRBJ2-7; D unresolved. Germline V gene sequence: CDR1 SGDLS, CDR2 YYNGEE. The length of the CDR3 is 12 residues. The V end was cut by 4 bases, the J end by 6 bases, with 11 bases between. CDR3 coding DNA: TGTGCCAGCAGCCCTGGTGAAGTCGAGCAGTACTTC. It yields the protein CASSPGEVEQYF.